One and the same sample provided the 27 T cell receptor beta chains below, sequenced in a study of blood T cell repertoires in COVID-19. Assay used: immunoSEQ multiplex PCR; TCRdb lists only in-frame clones, some missing. In the table there are approximately 92,000 clones, around nine tenths of which are singletons. The specimen was peripheral blood. Every receptor here comes from a woman aged 60-70 years with COVID-19, enrolled during active disease.

There are a few counts of this clone. The rearrangement uses TRBV28 and TRBJ1-1; 9 nucleotides line up with TRBD1. Losses at the gene ends were 5 bases for V and 0 bases for J; bases not matched to a gene: 7. This CDR3 contains 16 residues. Germline loops: CDR1 MDHEN, CDR2 SYDVKM. In DNA form, the CDR3 reads TGTGCCAGCAGTCCGCCTTGGACAGGGGTGAACACTGAAGCTTTCTTT. The encoded protein is CASSPPWTGVNTEAFF.

V gene TRBV24-1 combines with J gene TRBJ2-3; D remains unclear. CDR3 length: 13 residues. Trimming removed 5 bases at V and 6 bases at J, with 11 bases between. In germline, CDR1 is KGHDR, CDR2 SFDVKD. CDR3 sequence reads: CATSVSPQDTQYF. The DNA of the CDR3 is TGTGCCACCAGTGTCTCCCCCCAGGATACGCAGTATTTT.

The chain joins TRBV7-2 to TRBJ1-2, with 8 positions matching TRBD1. The CDR3 extends over 16 amino acids. Germline trimming cut 7 bases from V and 5 bases from J; bases unmatched to any gene: 15. CDR1 is SGHTA, CDR2 FQGNSA, per germline. This CDR3 is CASTYGSGQVPYGYTF. The CDR3 nucleotides read TGTGCCAGCACCTATGGTTCGGGACAGGTCCCTTATGGCTACACCTTC. The full variable domain, its missing parts supplied by reference TRBV7-2 and TRBJ1-2, is GAGVSQSPSNKVTEKGKDVELRCDPISGHTALYWYRQSLGQGLEFLIYFQGNSAPDKSGLPSDRFSAERTGGSVSTLTIQRTQQEDSAVYLCASTYGSGQVPYGYTFGSGTRLTVV.

This sequence joins TRBV6-5 and TRBJ2-7; 9 nucleotides match TRBD1. The V segment lost 0 bases and the J segment 2 bases; nucleotides outside the gene matches: 5. The V gene's germline CDR1 is MNHEY and CDR2 SVGAGI. This CDR3 region has 16 residues. The CDR3 region has the DNA TGTGCCAGCAGTTACTCGGGGGACAGGGCTCCCTACGAGCAGTACTTC. Protein sequence: CASSYSGDRAPYEQYF.

The chain is built from TRBV12-3 or TRBV12-4 and TRBJ1-1; D is unclear. Trimming pared 1 base from V and 6 bases from J, leaving 9 bases between. The CDR3 length is 13 residues. The CDR3 region is CASSLGVVAEAFF. The CDR3 coding sequence is TGTGCCAGCAGTTTAGGCGTTGTGGCTGAAGCTTTCTTT.

The chain has TRBV7-2 and TRBJ1-2; D uncertain. The CDR3 sequence is 19 residues long. Looked up from germline, CDR1 is SGHTA and CDR2 is FQGNSA. V was shortened by 0 bases and J by 6 bases, with 26 bases between the two germline ends. CDR3 DNA: TGTGCCAGCAGCTTAGCTGGCAGGTTCTTAAATTGGGTATATAATGGCTACACCTTC. Its protein product is CASSLAGRFLNWVYNGYTF. The full variable domain, with the rest looked up from reference TRBV7-2 and TRBJ1-2, is GAGVSQSPSNKVTEKGKDVELRCDPISGHTALYWYRQSLGQGLEFLIYFQGNSAPDKSGLPSDRFSAERTGGSVSTLTIQRTQQEDSAVYLCASSLAGRFLNWVYNGYTFGSGTRLTVV.

The CDR3 coding sequence is TGTGCCAGCAGCCAAGATCGGGGAACTGAAGCTTTCTTT. Its protein product is CASSQDRGTEAFF. This chain connects TRBV3-1 (or the pseudogene TRBV3-2) to TRBJ1-1, with D hard to call. V lost 0 bases and J lost 5, with 7 bases in between. Germline loops: CDR1 LGHDT, CDR2 YNNKEL (reference sequence). This CDR3 is 13 amino acids long.

The gene calls are TRBV7-9 and TRBJ2-1; 10 nucleotides line up with TRBD2. CDR1 and CDR2 from the germline V gene are SEHNR and FQNEAQ (reference sequence). The CDR3 has 14 amino acids. J was trimmed by 6 bases and V by 4 bases; bases with no gene match: 3. In nucleotides, the CDR3 is TGTGCCAGCAGCTATAGCGGGGGGTTCAATGAGCAGTTCTTC. Protein: CASSYSGGFNEQFF.

The genes are TRBV3-1 (or the pseudogene TRBV3-2) and TRBJ2-4; a weak D match, TRBD1 (6 bases). Trimming removed 3 bases at V and 0 bases at J, with 21 bases between. The CDR3 is 19 amino acids. From germline, CDR1 is LGHDT and CDR2 YNNKEL (reference sequence). The CDR3 sequence: CASSQPPGTRPLAKNIQYF. In DNA form, the CDR3 reads TGTGCCAGCAGCCAGCCCCCTGGGACACGACCACTAGCCAAAAACATTCAGTACTTC.

The chain links TRBV10-2 to TRBJ1-2; 8 bases map to TRBD1. Germline CDR1 WSHSY, CDR2 SAAADI. Trimming took 4 bases from V and 5 from J; bases not matched to a gene: 6. The CDR3 loop spans 14 amino acids. The CDR3 sequence: CASSADRAFYGYTF. CDR3 in DNA: TGCGCCAGCAGTGCGGACAGGGCCTTTTATGGCTACACCTTC.

The chain has TRBV11-2 and TRBJ1-2; tentatively, D is TRBD1 (6 bases). Trimming cost V 0 bases and J 8 bases, with 16 bases left between them. Germline V gives CDR1 SGHAT, CDR2 FQNNGV. The CDR3 covers 15 residues. The DNA of the CDR3 is TGTGCCAGCAGCTTAGATCCCGACAGGATAGGGGGCTACACCTTC. This encodes CASSLDPDRIGGYTF.

V usage is TRBV19 and J usage is TRBJ1-2; 10 bases align to TRBD1. J lost 5 bases, V lost 7 bases, and 4 bases had no gene match. This CDR3 comprises 13 residues. The germline CDR1 and CDR2 sequences are LNHDA and SQIVND (reference sequence). The CDR3 loop reads CASTPGQGYGYTF. The CDR3, as DNA: TGTGCCAGTACCCCGGGACAGGGGTATGGCTACACCTTC.

The chain employs TRBV11-2 and TRBJ1-2; TRBD1 aligns across 7 bases. V gave up 5 bases and J gave up 7 bases; unmatched junction bases: 7. The CDR3 has 13 residues. Germline V gives CDR1 SGHAT, CDR2 FQNNGV. The chain's CDR3 is CASSPNAGGGYTF. The CDR3 nucleotides read TGTGCCAGCAGCCCAAACGCAGGGGGTGGCTACACCTTC. The whole variable domain, filled in from reference TRBV11-2 and TRBJ1-2, reads EAGVAQSPRYKIIEKRQSVAFWCNPISGHATLYWYQQILGQGPKLLIQFQNNGVVDDSQLPKDRFSAERLKGVDSTLKIQPAKLEDSAVYLCASSPNAGGGYTFGSGTRLTVV.

This chain uses TRBV3-1 (or the pseudogene TRBV3-2) with TRBJ2-5; TRBD2 might be the D (7 bases). Germline V gene sequence: CDR1 LGHDT, CDR2 YNNKEL (reference sequence). V was cut by 4 bases and J by 1 base, with 16 bases left in between. The length of the CDR3 is 16 residues. CDR3 nucleotides: TGTGCCAGCAGCCCCAGGGGCGGGGGCCTCCAAGAGACCCAGTACTTC. Residues: CASSPRGGGLQETQYF.

This chain links TRBV9 with TRBJ2-3; TRBD1 matches at 7 bases. This CDR3 region has 16 residues. J was trimmed by 3 bases and V by 3 bases; bases with no gene match: 10. The germline CDR1 and CDR2 sequences are SGDLS and YYNGEE. The CDR3 region has the DNA TGTGCCAGCAGCGCAGCCCGACAGGGTTGGACAGATACGCAGTATTTT. This encodes CASSAARQGWTDTQYF.

This chain links TRBV10-2 with TRBJ2-3, with D perhaps TRBD2 (6 bases). The V end lost 4 bases, the J end lost 5 bases, and 13 bases lay between the germline ends. The CDR3 is made up of 14 amino acids. The germline V gene has CDR1 WSHSY and CDR2 SAAADI. The CDR3 protein is CASSAAGVIDTQYF. Here the CDR3 DNA reads TGCGCCAGCAGTGCAGCGGGCGTAATAGATACGCAGTATTTT.

The rearrangement uses TRBV16 and TRBJ1-2, with 10 bases fitting TRBD1. J lost 6 bases, V lost 0 bases, and 7 bases had no gene match. CDR3 length equals 16 residues. CDR1 is KGHSY, CDR2 FQNENV, per germline. CDR3: CASSQSSRDRGNGYTF. CDR3 coding DNA: TGTGCCAGCAGCCAATCCTCCCGGGACAGGGGCAATGGCTACACCTTC.

The J gene is TRBJ2-6, the V gene TRBV5-4; no reliable D call. The CDR3 is 15 residues long. Trimming removed 2 bases at V and 0 bases at J, with 6 bases between. CDR1 is SGHNT and CDR2 is YYREEE in the germline V gene (reference sequence). The CDR3 here is CASSFPDSGANVLTF. CDR3 in DNA: TGTGCCAGCAGCTTTCCAGACTCTGGGGCCAACGTCCTGACTTTC.

As to this clone: The same CDR3 arises from other DNA sequences in this sample as well. V gene TRBV7-3 combines with J gene TRBJ1-3, with no clear D. Germline CDR1 and CDR2: SGHTA and FQGTGA. CDR3 size: 15 residues. V was shortened by 0 bases and J by 4 bases, with 10 bases between the two germline ends. The CDR3 DNA reads as TGTGCCAGCAGCTTAACGGCAGGTCCAGGAAACACCATATATTTT. This codes for CASSLTAGPGNTIYF.

This chain connects TRBV4-3 to TRBJ1-2, with D possibly TRBD1 on 6 matching bases. Trimming left V 3 bases short and J 6 bases short, with 17 bases between. CDR3 size: 15 residues. CDR1 and CDR2 from the germline V gene are LGHNA and YSLEER. In DNA, the CDR3 is TGCGCCAGCAGCCACCGCGGGGGGCCGTGGGATGGCTACACCTTC. Protein: CASSHRGGPWDGYTF.

By frequency in the sample, this clone is medium-sized. This chain links TRBV29-1 with TRBJ1-2; 7 nucleotides match TRBD1. V trimming: 6 bases; J trimming: 7 bases; junction bases outside the gene matches: 14. CDR3 length equals 14 residues. Germline CDR1 and CDR2: SQVTM and ANQGSEA. CDR3 nucleotides: TGCAGCGTCGAACGGATAGACAGGGAAGCTGGCTACACCTTC. Translation: CSVERIDREAGYTF.

This chain links TRBV18 with TRBJ1-5; 11 positions agree with TRBD1. CDR1 and CDR2 from the germline V gene are KGHSH and LQKENI. The V gene end was trimmed by 2 bases and the J gene end by 5 bases; junction bases not matched to a gene: 2. This CDR3 is 15 amino acids long. The CDR3 loop is CASSPGTGGHQPQHF. In DNA, the CDR3 is TGTGCCAGCTCACCAGGGACAGGGGGGCATCAGCCCCAGCATTTT.

This chain connects TRBV6-2 or TRBV6-3 to TRBJ1-5; D might be TRBD1 (6 bases). The V and J ends lost 5 bases and 7 bases respectively, with 12 bases between them. CDR3 size: 13 residues. Germline CDR1 and CDR2: MNHEY and SVGEGT. CDR3 residues: CASSPGQRQPQHF. CDR3 coding DNA: TGTGCCAGCAGTCCCGGACAGCGACAGCCCCAGCATTTT.

This chain joins TRBV6-6 and TRBJ2-7, with 9 nucleotides matching TRBD1. Unmatched junction bases numbered 13, after V lost 10 bases and J lost 9 bases. CDR1 and CDR2 from the germline V gene are MNHNY and SVGAGI (reference sequence). The CDR3 consists of 13 residues. CDR3 sequence (DNA): TGTGCCACAGAGACGGGACAGGGTGGATGGCAGTACTTC. This translates into CATETGQGGWQYF.

The rearrangement joins TRBV30 to TRBJ2-1; maybe TRBD2 (6 bases). The V and J ends lost 0 bases and 3 bases respectively, with 9 bases between them. Germline assignment: CDR1 GTSNPN and CDR2 SVGIG (reference sequence). There are 14 residues in the CDR3. The CDR3 nucleotides read TGTGCCTGGAGTGTACCGGGGGTCTACAATGAGCAGTTCTTC. This encodes CAWSVPGVYNEQFF.

This chain joins TRBV12-3 or TRBV12-4 and TRBJ2-1; D gene uncertain. The V end was cut by 3 bases, the J end by 3 bases, with 3 bases between. This CDR3 is built from 12 residues. Written as DNA, the CDR3 is TGTGCCAGCAGTTTCTACTACAATGAGCAGTTCTTC. Translating gives CASSFYYNEQFF.

This clone was seen a handful of times. The rearrangement uses TRBV30 and TRBJ2-3; 8 nucleotides align to TRBD1. This CDR3 spans 17 amino acids. V shed 2 bases and J 0 bases; nucleotides not matched to a gene: 10. The germline V gene has CDR1 GTSNPN and CDR2 SVGIG (reference sequence). The CDR3, as DNA: TGTGCCTGGAGTACACGACAGGGGACCTCTAGCACAGATACGCAGTATTTT. This translates into CAWSTRQGTSSTDTQYF. The complete variable domain, with remaining parts taken from reference TRBV30 and TRBJ2-3, reads SQTIHQWPATLVQPVGSPLSLECTVEGTSNPNLYWYRQAAGRGLQLLFYSVGIGQISSEVPQNLSASRPQDRQFILSSKKLLLSDSGFYLCAWSTRQGTSSTDTQYFGPGTRLTVL.